This TCR beta chain originates from a study of patients and donors after allogeneic stem cell transplantation (dated by TCRdb to between 2020 and 2021). The library came from RT-PCR. Reads for this sample came from a NextSeq 550. TCRdb reworked the public reads: Q25 trimming with fastp, MiXCR clone assembly, productive beta chains retained. Each CDR3 protein appears once, grouped with its most common genes and DNA. For this sample the table gives hundreds of thousands of distinct CDR3 sequences, of which approximately 16% were detected only once. The ten largest account for 7.2% of the sample. Turning to this clonotype: No antigen is known for it. No much larger clonotype is one base removed from it; base qualities were not supplied.

There are 15 amino acids in the CDR3, from cysteine to phenylalanine inclusive. Just CDR3 DNA is preserved here, 45 bases in frame from base 1. The germline V gene (reference sequence) supplies CDR1 PRHDT and CDR2 FYEKMQ. Between the V and J ends, shortened by 5 bases and 2 bases respectively, the junction contains 13 bases. This TCR was recovered from a human donor who was either an allogeneic HSCT recipient or a stem cell or donor lymphocyte infusion donor (not recorded which). It is not recorded whose cells these are; they may come from a transplant donor. The sequencing input was blood, either unsorted or a sorted T cell fraction (not recorded which). The chain is encoded by TRBV13 joined to TRBJ2-1; there is no confident call for the D gene. The CDR3 corresponds to CASSQTDWTYNEQFF. The nucleotide sequence reads TGTGCCAGCAGCCAAACCGACTGGACCTACAATGAGCAGTTCTTC.